The 14 T cell receptor beta chains in this list originate from one sample, sequenced in a study of T cell changes during pregnancy in multiple sclerosis. Here immunoSEQ multiplex PCR was the method, and the copy in TCRdb shows in-frame clones only, minus some. The data show about 58,000 clones, 91% seen once. The material sequenced was CD4+ T cells from peripheral blood mononuclear cells, taken after pregnancy. These receptors were collected from a female donor in good health, enrolled as a control in a pregnancy study.

The chain is built from TRBV12-5 and TRBJ1-5; D not certain. This CDR3 comprises 14 residues. Germline CDR1 reads LGHNT; CDR2 reads FRNRAP. The germline V and J ends were trimmed by 1 base and 4 bases, with 8 bases remaining between them. CDR3 amino acids: CASGLGGLNQPQHF. The CDR3 nucleotides are TGTGCTAGTGGTTTGGGTGGGCTAAATCAGCCCCAGCATTTT.

The V gene is TRBV25-1, the J gene TRBJ1-2; the D gene is possibly TRBD1 (6 bases). The V gene's germline CDR1 is MGHDK and CDR2 SYGVNS. The CDR3 loop spans 14 amino acids. Trimming removed 3 bases at V and 7 bases at J, with 15 bases between. The CDR3 DNA reads as TGTGCCAGCAGTGATTGGGCAGGGGATGGTGGCTACACCTTC. Translation gives CASSDWAGDGGYTF.

J is TRBJ1-4 and V is TRBV5-6; D remains ambiguous. With 4 bases removed from V and 7 bases from J, the gap between germline ends came to 14 bases. Germline V CDR1 and CDR2: SGHDT, YYEEEE. The CDR3 spans 14 residues. CDR3 DNA sequence: TGTGCCAGCAGCCTTACTAGGGATTCTGAAAAACTGTTTTTT. The encoded protein is CASSLTRDSEKLFF.

The chain has TRBV20-1 and TRBJ2-3; D remains unclear. The CDR3 spans 11 residues. V was cut by 3 bases and J by 4 bases, with 5 bases left in between. CDR1 is DFQATT and CDR2 is SNEGSKA in the germline V gene (reference sequence). Written as DNA, the CDR3 is TGCAGTGCTAGGATAGCAGATACGCAGTATTTT. As protein: CSARIADTQYF.

The rearrangement joins TRBV30 to TRBJ1-5, with D hard to call. In germline, CDR1 is GTSNPN, CDR2 SVGIG (reference sequence). This CDR3 comprises 18 residues. V lost 1 base and J lost 0, with 19 bases in between. CDR3: CAWSERQLDLFSNQPQHF. In DNA form, the CDR3 reads TGTGCCTGGAGTGAGAGGCAGCTCGACCTCTTTAGCAATCAGCCCCAGCATTTT.

V usage is TRBV10-3 and J usage is TRBJ1-3; 9 positions match TRBD1. Per the germline V gene, CDR1 is ENHRY and CDR2 is SYGVKD. There are 14 residues in the CDR3. Trimming at V came to 10 bases and at J to 2 bases, leaving 6 bases not matched to a gene. For the CDR3, the DNA is TGTGCCACCTACCGGACAGGGGCTGGAAACACCATATATTTT. Its translation is CATYRTGAGNTIYF.

The genes are TRBV30 and TRBJ1-1; TRBD1 agrees at 7 bases. The junction had 8 bases not matched to a gene; V was cut back by 2 bases and J by 5 bases. The CDR3 is 14 amino acids. Germline loops: CDR1 GTSNPN, CDR2 SVGIG (reference sequence). The CDR3 nucleotides are TGTGCCTGGAGTCTTAAGACAGGGCCAACTGAAGCTTTCTTT. Encoded protein: CAWSLKTGPTEAFF.

The rearrangement links TRBV7-2 to TRBJ2-2; a possible D gene is TRBD1 (6 bases). V dropped 4 bases and J dropped 4 bases, with 13 bases sitting between them. The CDR3 is made up of 15 amino acids. Germline values: CDR1 SGHTA, CDR2 FQGNSA. In nucleotides, the CDR3 is TGTGCCAGCAGCTCCACAGGGTTGAGCACCGGGGAGCTGTTTTTT. Translated, it gives CASSSTGLSTGELFF.

V is TRBV4-1 and J is TRBJ2-7; the D gene is possibly TRBD1 (6 bases). Trimming removed 4 bases from V and 3 bases from J, with 16 bases in between. Germline lookup yields CDR1 MGHRA and CDR2 YSYEKL. The CDR3 totals 15 residues. The DNA of the CDR3 is TGCGCCAGCAGCCTGGGTCAGGCAGGGGACTACGAGCAGTACTTC. Protein product: CASSLGQAGDYEQYF.

V and J are TRBV5-8 and TRBJ1-6; tentative D call: TRBD1 (5 bases). V lost 0 bases, J lost 7 bases, and 11 bases lay in between. The CDR3 is made up of 15 amino acids. CDR1 and CDR2 from the germline V gene are SGHTS and YDEGEE. The DNA for the CDR3 is TGTGCCAGCAGCTTGGAACGCAGGGTCAATTCACCCCTCCACTTT. This gives the protein CASSLERRVNSPLHF.

J is TRBJ1-5 and V is TRBV6-7, with TRBD1 as a possible D gene (5 bases). TRBV6-7 is placed among ORFs of uncertain function. Trimming pared 2 bases from V and 0 bases from J, leaving 20 bases between. The CDR3 spans 19 residues. The CDR3 sequence is CASSYKGTRLTFSNQPQHF. Here the CDR3 DNA reads TGTGCCAGCAGTTACAAGGGGACTCGGTTGACCTTTAGCAATCAGCCCCAGCATTTT.

The chain links TRBV7-9 to TRBJ2-7; no clear D. The germline V gene encodes CDR1 SEHNR and CDR2 FQNEAQ (reference sequence). The CDR3 has 14 amino acids. Trimming removed 1 base from V and 3 bases from J, with 10 bases in between. CDR3 coding DNA: TGTGCCAGCAGCTTAGGACACCCGAACTACGAGCAGTACTTC. Amino acid sequence: CASSLGHPNYEQYF.

The rearrangement links TRBV14 to TRBJ1-2; no clear D. Germline V gene lookup returns CDR1 SGHDN and CDR2 FVKESK. CDR3 length: 13 residues. The germline V and J ends were trimmed by 1 base and 5 bases, with 8 bases remaining between them. The CDR3 bases are TGTGCCAGCAGCCAAGTATCCAGATATGGCTACACCTTC. It encodes CASSQVSRYGYTF.

The chain is built from TRBV7-2 and TRBJ1-2; 8 nucleotides match TRBD1. The CDR3 spans 15 residues. The V gene's germline CDR1 is SGHTA and CDR2 FQGNSA. The ends lost 6 bases at V and 8 bases at J; junction bases unmatched: 14. The CDR3 loop is CASRPGSRGQKGYTF. The DNA of the CDR3 is TGTGCCAGCAGACCCGGGAGCAGGGGGCAAAAAGGCTACACCTTC.